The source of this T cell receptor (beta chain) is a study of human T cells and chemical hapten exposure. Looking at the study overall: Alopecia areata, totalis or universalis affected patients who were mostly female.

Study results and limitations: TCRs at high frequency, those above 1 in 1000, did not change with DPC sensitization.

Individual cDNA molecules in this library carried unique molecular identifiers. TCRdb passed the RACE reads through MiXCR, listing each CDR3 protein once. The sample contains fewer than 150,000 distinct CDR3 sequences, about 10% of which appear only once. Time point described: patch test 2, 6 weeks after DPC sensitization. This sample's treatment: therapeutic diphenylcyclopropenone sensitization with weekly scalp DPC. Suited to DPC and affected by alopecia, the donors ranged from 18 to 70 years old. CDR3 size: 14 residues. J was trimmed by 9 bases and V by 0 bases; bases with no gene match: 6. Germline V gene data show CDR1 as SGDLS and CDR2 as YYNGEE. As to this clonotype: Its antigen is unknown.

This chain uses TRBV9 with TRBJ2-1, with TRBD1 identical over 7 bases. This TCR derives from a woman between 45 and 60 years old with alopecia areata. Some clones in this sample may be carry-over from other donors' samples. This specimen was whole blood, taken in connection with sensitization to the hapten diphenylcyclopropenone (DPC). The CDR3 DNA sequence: TGTGCCAGCAGCGTAGTTTCGACAGGGACTGAGCAGTTCTTC. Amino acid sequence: CASSVVSTGTEQFF.